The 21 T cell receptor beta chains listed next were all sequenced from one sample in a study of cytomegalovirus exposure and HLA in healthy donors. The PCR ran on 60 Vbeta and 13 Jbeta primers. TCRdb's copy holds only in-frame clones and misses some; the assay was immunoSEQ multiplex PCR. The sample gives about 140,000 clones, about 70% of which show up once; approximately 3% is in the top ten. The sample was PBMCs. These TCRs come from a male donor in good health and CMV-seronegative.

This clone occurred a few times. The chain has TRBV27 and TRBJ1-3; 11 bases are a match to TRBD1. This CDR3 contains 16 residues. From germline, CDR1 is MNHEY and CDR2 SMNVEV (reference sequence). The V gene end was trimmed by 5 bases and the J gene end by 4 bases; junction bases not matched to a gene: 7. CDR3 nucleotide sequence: TGTGCCAGCAGTCCTAGGACAGGGGGCGGAGGAAACACCATATATTTT. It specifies CASSPRTGGGGNTIYF.

CDR3 nucleotide sequence: TGTGCCAGCAGGATACCCACAGGGGGTTATGGCTACACCTTC. Amino acids: CASRIPTGGYGYTF. The chain combines TRBV6-6 with TRBJ1-2; 8 bases match TRBD1. The J segment lost 5 bases and the V segment lost 6 bases, leaving 8 bases of the junction unmatched. Germline loops: CDR1 MNHNY, CDR2 SVGAGI (reference sequence). The CDR3 length is 14 residues.

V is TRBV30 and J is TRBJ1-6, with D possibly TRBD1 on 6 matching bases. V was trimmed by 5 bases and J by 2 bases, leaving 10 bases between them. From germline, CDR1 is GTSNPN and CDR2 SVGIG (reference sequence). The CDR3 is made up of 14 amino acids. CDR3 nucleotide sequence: TGTGCCTGGGAAGCAGGGGCCTATAATTCACCCCTCCACTTT. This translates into CAWEAGAYNSPLHF.

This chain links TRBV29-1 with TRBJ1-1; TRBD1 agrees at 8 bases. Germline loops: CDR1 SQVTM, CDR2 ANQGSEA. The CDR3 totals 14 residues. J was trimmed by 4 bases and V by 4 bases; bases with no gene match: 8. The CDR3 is CSVGSGQGTTEAFF. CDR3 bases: TGCAGCGTTGGGAGTGGACAGGGTACCACTGAAGCTTTCTTT.

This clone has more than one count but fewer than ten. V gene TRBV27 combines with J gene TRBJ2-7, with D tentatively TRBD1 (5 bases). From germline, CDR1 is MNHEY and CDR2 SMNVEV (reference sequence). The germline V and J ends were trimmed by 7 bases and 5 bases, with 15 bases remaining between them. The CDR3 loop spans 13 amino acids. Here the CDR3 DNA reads TGTGCCAGCACGACAGCTCCCCGCCACGAGCAGTACTTC. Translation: CASTTAPRHEQYF.

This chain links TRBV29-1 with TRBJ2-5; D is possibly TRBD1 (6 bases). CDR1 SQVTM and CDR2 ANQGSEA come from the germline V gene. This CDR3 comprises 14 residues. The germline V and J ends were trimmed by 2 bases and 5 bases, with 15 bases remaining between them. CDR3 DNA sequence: TGCAGCGTTGAATTGGGGGCGCTTGGGGAGACCCAGTACTTC. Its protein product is CSVELGALGETQYF.

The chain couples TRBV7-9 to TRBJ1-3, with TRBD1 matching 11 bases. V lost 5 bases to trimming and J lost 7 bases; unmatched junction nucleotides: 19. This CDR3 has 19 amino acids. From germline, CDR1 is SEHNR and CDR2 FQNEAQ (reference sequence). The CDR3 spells CASSPRTGGLWTPTNTIYF. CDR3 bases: TGTGCCAGCAGCCCAAGGACAGGGGGCCTTTGGACCCCCACCAACACCATATATTTT.

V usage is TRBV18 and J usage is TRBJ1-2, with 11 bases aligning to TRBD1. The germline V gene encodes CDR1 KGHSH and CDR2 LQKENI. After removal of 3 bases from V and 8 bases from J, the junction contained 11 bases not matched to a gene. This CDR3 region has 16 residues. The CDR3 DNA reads TGTGCCAGCTCACCCGGAGGGACAGGGGGTGGAAGAGGCTACACCTTC. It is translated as CASSPGGTGGGRGYTF. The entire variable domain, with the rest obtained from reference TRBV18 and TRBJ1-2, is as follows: NAGVMQNPRHLVRRRGQEARLRCSPMKGHSHVYWYRQLPEEGLKFMVYLQKENIIDESGMPKERFSAEFPKEGPSILRIQQVVRGDSAAYFCASSPGGTGGGRGYTFGSGTRLTVV.

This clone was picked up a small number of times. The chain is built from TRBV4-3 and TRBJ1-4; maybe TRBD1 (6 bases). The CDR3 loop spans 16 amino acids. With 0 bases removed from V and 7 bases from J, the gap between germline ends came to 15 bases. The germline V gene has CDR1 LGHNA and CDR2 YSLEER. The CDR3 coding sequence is TGCGCCAGCAGCCAAGATCTTCAGGGGCTGGGTGAAAAACTGTTTTTT. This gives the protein CASSQDLQGLGEKLFF.

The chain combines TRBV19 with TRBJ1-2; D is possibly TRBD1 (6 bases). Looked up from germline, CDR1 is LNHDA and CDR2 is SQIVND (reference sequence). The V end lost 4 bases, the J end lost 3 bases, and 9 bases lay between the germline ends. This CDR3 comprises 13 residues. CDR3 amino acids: CASSKGGDYGYTF. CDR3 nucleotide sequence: TGTGCCAGTAGTAAGGGGGGGGACTATGGCTACACCTTC.

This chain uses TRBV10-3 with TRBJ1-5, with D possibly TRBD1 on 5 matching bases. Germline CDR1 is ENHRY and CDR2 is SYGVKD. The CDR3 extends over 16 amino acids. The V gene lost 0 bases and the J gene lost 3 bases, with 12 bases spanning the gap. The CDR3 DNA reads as TGTGCCATCAGTGAGTCTCTGGGGCAGAACAATCAGCCCCAGCATTTT. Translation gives CAISESLGQNNQPQHF.

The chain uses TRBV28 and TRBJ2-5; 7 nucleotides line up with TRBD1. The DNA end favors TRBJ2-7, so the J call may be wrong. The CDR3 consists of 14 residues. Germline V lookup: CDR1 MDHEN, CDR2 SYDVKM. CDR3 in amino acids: CASSLTGSIYEQYF. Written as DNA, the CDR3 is TGTGCCAGCAGTTTGACAGGGTCGATCTACGAGCAGTACTTC.

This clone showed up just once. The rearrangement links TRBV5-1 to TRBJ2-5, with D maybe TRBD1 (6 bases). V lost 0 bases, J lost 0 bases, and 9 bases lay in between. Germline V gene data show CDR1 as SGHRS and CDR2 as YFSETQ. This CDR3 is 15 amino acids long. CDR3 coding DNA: TGCGCCAGCAGCTTGGATGGGACACACCAAGAGACCCAGTACTTC. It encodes CASSLDGTHQETQYF.

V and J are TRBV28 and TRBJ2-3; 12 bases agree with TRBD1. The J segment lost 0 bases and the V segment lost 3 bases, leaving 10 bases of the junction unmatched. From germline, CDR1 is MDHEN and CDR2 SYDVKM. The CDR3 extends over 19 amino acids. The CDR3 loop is CASSLKGTGGAWSTDTQYF. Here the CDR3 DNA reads TGTGCCAGCAGTTTGAAGGGGACAGGGGGCGCGTGGAGCACAGATACGCAGTATTTT.

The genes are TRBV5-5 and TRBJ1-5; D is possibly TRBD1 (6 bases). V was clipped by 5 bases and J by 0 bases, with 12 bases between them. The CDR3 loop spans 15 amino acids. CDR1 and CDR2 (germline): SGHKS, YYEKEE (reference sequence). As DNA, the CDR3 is TGTGCCAGCAGTTCGGACAGAACTAGCAATCAGCCCCAGCATTTT. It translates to CASSSDRTSNQPQHF.

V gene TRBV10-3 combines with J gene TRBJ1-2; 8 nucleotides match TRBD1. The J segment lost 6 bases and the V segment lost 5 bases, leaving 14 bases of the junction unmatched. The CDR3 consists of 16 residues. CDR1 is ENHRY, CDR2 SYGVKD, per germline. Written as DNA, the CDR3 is TGTGCCATCAGTACCTTTAATGACAGGGGCCGGGATGGCTACACCTTC. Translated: CAISTFNDRGRDGYTF.

CDR3 nucleotides: TGTGCCATCAGAGGGTTAGCGGGTACGAACACCGGGGAGCTGTTTTTT. Translating it yields CAIRGLAGTNTGELFF. J is TRBJ2-2 and V is TRBV10-3; TRBD2 matches 7 bases. The V and J ends lost 6 bases and 0 bases, in that order; junction bases with no gene match: 7. The CDR3 length is 16 residues. Germline CDR1 reads ENHRY; CDR2 reads SYGVKD.

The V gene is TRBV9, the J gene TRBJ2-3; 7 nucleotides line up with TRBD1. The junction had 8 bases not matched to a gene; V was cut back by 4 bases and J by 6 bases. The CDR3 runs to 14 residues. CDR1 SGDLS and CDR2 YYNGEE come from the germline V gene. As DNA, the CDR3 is TGTGCCAGCAGCTTAGACAGGGTTTATGATACGCAGTATTTT. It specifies CASSLDRVYDTQYF.

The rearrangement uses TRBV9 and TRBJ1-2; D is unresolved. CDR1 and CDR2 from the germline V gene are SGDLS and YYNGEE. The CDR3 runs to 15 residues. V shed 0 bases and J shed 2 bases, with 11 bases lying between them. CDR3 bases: TGTGCCAGCAGCGTAGGCGGGATAGCAAACTATGGCTACACCTTC. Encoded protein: CASSVGGIANYGYTF.

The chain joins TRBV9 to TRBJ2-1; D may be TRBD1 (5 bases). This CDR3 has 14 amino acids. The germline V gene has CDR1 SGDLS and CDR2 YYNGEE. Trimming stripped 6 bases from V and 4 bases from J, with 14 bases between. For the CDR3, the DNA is TGTGCCAGCACCCTGGACACTTCTTACAATGAGCAGTTCTTC. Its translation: CASTLDTSYNEQFF. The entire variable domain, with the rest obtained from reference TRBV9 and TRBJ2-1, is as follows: DSGVTQTPKHLITATGQRVTLRCSPRSGDLSVYWYQQSLDQGLQFLIQYYNGEERAKGNILERFSAQQFPDLHSELNLSSLELGDSALYFCASTLDTSYNEQFFGPGTRLTVL.

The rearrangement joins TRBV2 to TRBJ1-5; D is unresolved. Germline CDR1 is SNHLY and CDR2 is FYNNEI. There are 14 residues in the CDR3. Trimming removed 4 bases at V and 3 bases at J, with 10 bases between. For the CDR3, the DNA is TGTGCCAGCAGTGTGTCCCTAGACAATCAGCCCCAGCATTTT. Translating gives CASSVSLDNQPQHF.